The clone carrying this T cell receptor (beta chain) has at least ten counts. Its antigen is as yet unknown. These data originate in a study of T-cell reconstitution after alpha-beta-depleted transplantation in children. Study-level findings and limits: Approximately two months post-transplant, alpha-beta T cells reportedly originated from several hundred expanded graft clones.

Preparation of the TCRbeta library used unique molecular identifiers. TCRdb reprocessed the PCR reads via MiXCR and lists one record per CDR3 protein. The sample has about 290,000 distinct CDR3 sequences; about a tenth are singletons. Unmatched junction bases numbered 13, after V lost 5 bases and J lost 3 bases. The CDR3 consists of 16 residues. Per the germline V gene, CDR1 is SQVTM and CDR2 is ANQGSEA. The TCR was taken from a boy in the first two years of life with acute myeloid leukemia, due to receive a stem cell transplant. The material was PBMCs, obtained before TCRalphabeta/CD19-depleted stem cell transplant. V is TRBV29-1 and J is TRBJ2-5; 9 bases fit TRBD2. The CDR3 sequence is CSVYHPAGGLEETQYF. The CDR3 DNA is TGCAGCGTTTACCACCCAGCGGGAGGACTAGAAGAGACCCAGTACTTC.